What follows are 9 T cell receptor beta chains derived from one specimen sequenced in a study of beta chain features in type 1 diabetes. Study-level findings and limits: For Type 1 diabetes patients, all four CD4+ subsets carried TCRB CDR3s that were moderately but significantly shorter.

As every portion of the isolated RNA was reverse transcribed, the sequencing read expressed TCRB transcripts. TCRdb's copy holds only in-frame clones and misses some; the assay was immunoSEQ multiplex PCR. The sample carries 230,000 or so clones, 16% recorded once. These receptors lack a known antigen. The material sequenced was naive CD4+ T cells from blood. The receptors originated from a young man with type 1 diabetes.

This clone was counted only a few times. The chain couples TRBV9 to TRBJ2-7; D possibly corresponds to TRBD2 (6 bases). V was clipped by 1 base and J by 3 bases, with 11 bases between them. This CDR3 spans 14 amino acids. Germline loops: CDR1 SGDLS, CDR2 YYNGEE. This chain's CDR3 is CASSVTGGNYEQYF. CDR3 DNA: TGTGCCAGCAGCGTAACGGGCGGGAACTACGAGCAGTACTTC.

This clone occurred a few times. V usage is TRBV7-9 and J usage is TRBJ1-1; D call uncertain. The V end lost 5 bases, the J end lost 4 bases, and 8 bases lay between the germline ends. The CDR3 length is 12 residues. Germline loops: CDR1 SEHNR, CDR2 FQNEAQ (reference sequence). CDR3 region: CASSPKSTEAFF. The CDR3 DNA reads as TGTGCCAGCAGCCCAAAGAGCACTGAAGCTTTCTTT.

Of note for this clone: Distinct nucleotide sequences in the sample also encode this CDR3. This sequence joins TRBV27 and TRBJ2-6, with D unclear. Germline V gene sequence: CDR1 MNHEY, CDR2 SMNVEV (reference sequence). There are 14 residues in the CDR3. Trimming shortened V by 4 bases and J by 0 bases, and 4 bases separated the two germline ends. DNA of the CDR3: TGTGCCAGCAGTTCCCTCTCTGGGGCCAACGTCCTGACTTTC. It is translated as CASSSLSGANVLTF.

This clone occurred a few times. This chain uses TRBV28 with TRBJ2-4; D is unclear. V gave up 3 bases and J gave up 7 bases, with 10 bases separating them. This CDR3 is built from 13 residues. Germline CDR1 MDHEN, CDR2 SYDVKM. DNA for the CDR3: TGTGCCAGCAGTTTCGAGGCGTGGAACATTCAGTACTTC. This gives the protein CASSFEAWNIQYF.

The rearrangement links TRBV30 to TRBJ2-1; 7 nucleotides align to TRBD2. J gave up 4 bases and V 1 base, and 4 bases lay outside the gene matches. This CDR3 contains 14 residues. Per the germline V gene, CDR1 is GTSNPN and CDR2 is SVGIG (reference sequence). This CDR3 reads CAWSGRETYNEQFF. The CDR3 nucleotides are TGTGCCTGGAGTGGGCGGGAGACATACAATGAGCAGTTCTTC.

This clone appeared a few times. This chain connects TRBV4-1 to TRBJ2-1, with D possibly TRBD1 on 6 matching bases. Trimming left V 0 bases short and J 6 bases short, with 12 bases between. Germline loops: CDR1 MGHRA, CDR2 YSYEKL. The CDR3 has 15 residues. The CDR3 loop is CASSQDITGSNEQFF. The CDR3, as DNA: TGCGCCAGCAGCCAAGATATCACAGGGTCCAATGAGCAGTTCTTC.

The gene calls are TRBV29-1 and TRBJ1-1, with no clear D. The V end lost 7 bases, the J end lost 1 base, and 7 bases lay between the germline ends. This CDR3 spans 11 amino acids. Germline-derived CDR1 and CDR2 are SQVTM and ANQGSEA. The CDR3 nucleotides are TGCAGCGCTTCCACGAACACTGAAGCTTTCTTT. Its translation is CSASTNTEAFF.

V is TRBV29-1 and J is TRBJ1-2, with D possibly being TRBD1 (6 bases). Germline assignment: CDR1 SQVTM and CDR2 ANQGSEA. The length of the CDR3 is 12 residues. This CDR3 reads CGGGEGFYGYTF. Here the CDR3 DNA reads TGCGGAGGGGGGGAAGGGTTCTATGGCTACACCTTC.

This clone showed up just a few times. The CDR3 spells CAISESGGNQETQYF. The CDR3 DNA sequence: TGTGCCATCAGTGAGTCCGGTGGGAACCAAGAGACCCAGTACTTC. The gene calls are TRBV10-3 and TRBJ2-5; no reliable D call. The CDR3 is 15 residues long. Germline V gene lookup returns CDR1 ENHRY and CDR2 SYGVKD. With 0 bases removed from V and 0 bases from J, the gap between germline ends came to 8 bases.